A selection of T cell receptor beta chains follows, all from one sample in a study of cytomegalovirus exposure and HLA in healthy donors. Using immunoSEQ multiplex PCR, the repertoire was profiled, and TCRdb retains in-frame clones only, with some absent. The sample includes about 140,000 clones, 60% to 80% of them seen just once. Input material: PBMCs. The receptors shown here come from a woman aged 45-65 years in good health and CMV-seronegative. Both conserved end residues are part of each CDR3. D genes are given only for firm matches. Only some rows state a clone size, as once, few, many or a class for expanded clones.

TRBV4-1	NA	NA	TRBJ1-2	TGCGCCAGCAGCCAAGGTGGACAGTGGGGTGGCTACACCTTC	CASSQGGQWGGYTF
TRBV7-9	NA	TRBD1	TRBJ1-4	TGTGCCAGCAGCTTAAGACAGGGCCTTAATGAAAAACTGTTTTTT	CASSLRQGLNEKLFF
TRBV7-2	NA	NA	TRBJ2-1	TGTGCCAGCAGCTTAAGGGGCAGCTACAATGAGCAGTTCTTC	CASSLRGSYNEQFF
TRBV9	NA	NA	TRBJ2-5	TGTGCCAGCAGCGCTCGAGGGAGCGTCCAAGAGACCCAGTACTTC	CASSARGSVQETQYF
TRBV5-4	NA	TRBD2	TRBJ2-3	TGTGCCAGCAGCTACCCCCGCGGGGGGGCACCAGATACGCAGTATTTT	CASSYPRGGAPDTQYF
TRBV6-1	NA	TRBD1	TRBJ2-1	TGTGCCAGCAGCGACTTGGGACAGATAGACGTCCAGGAGTTCTTC	CASSDLGQIDVQEFF
TRBV7-7	once	TRBD2	TRBJ2-5	TGTGCTAGCAGCTTAGTGACTAGCGGGATGCAAGAGACCCAGTACTTC	CASSLVTSGMQETQYF
TRBV28	NA	NA	TRBJ1-1	TGTGCCAGCAGTTTCTCTTCCACTGAAGCTTTCTTT	CASSFSSTEAFF
TRBV7-8	NA	NA	TRBJ1-5	TGTGCCAGCAGCTTAACAGGGTGGAGCAATCAGCCCCAGCATTTT	CASSLTGWSNQPQHF
TRBV4-2	NA	NA	TRBJ1-6	TGTGCCAGCAGCCAAGATCAGGGTCCCATATATAATTCACCCCTCCACTTT	CASSQDQGPIYNSPLHF
TRBV30	NA	NA	TRBJ1-2	TGTGCCTGGAGTGTAGACAGCTATGGCTACACCTTC	CAWSVDSYGYTF
TRBV7-8	NA	TRBD1	TRBJ1-3	TGTGCCAGCAGCTTGAAAGGACAGGGCTCTGGAAACACCATATATTTT	CASSLKGQGSGNTIYF
TRBV2	NA	NA	TRBJ2-7	TGTGCCAGCAGCTATAGACAGGGAGGCGAGCAGTACTTC	CASSYRQGGEQYF
TRBV6-1	NA	NA	TRBJ1-2	TGTGCCAGCAGTGAATCCAGGGGCTATGGCTACACCTTC	CASSESRGYGYTF
TRBV2	few	NA	TRBJ1-1	TGTGCCAGCAAGATGGGGCTTGGTGAAGCTTTCTTT	CASKMGLGEAFF
TRBV6-6	NA	NA	TRBJ1-1	TGTGCCAGCAGTTTGGCAGGGAAAAACACTGAAGCTTTCTTT	CASSLAGKNTEAFF
TRBV5-4	NA	NA	TRBJ2-5	TGTGCCAGCAGCTTTGGAGGGAGGGAGACCCAGTACTTC	CASSFGGRETQYF
TRBV27	NA	TRBD1	TRBJ1-6	TGTGCCAGCAGTTTTTGGGGCTCGACAGGGGCTAATTCACCCCTCCACTTT	CASSFWGSTGANSPLHF
TRBV11-2	NA	TRBD2	TRBJ2-3	TGTGCCAGCACCCCCGGACTAGCTGCAGATACGCAGTATTTT	CASTPGLAADTQYF
TRBV7-9	NA	NA	TRBJ1-2	TGTGCCAGCAGCTTAGGCGGGGTCGGATATGGCTACACCTTC	CASSLGGVGYGYTF
TRBV28	NA	NA	TRBJ1-2	TGTGCCAGCAGTCCGCTGGGGAGGGGGAAAGACGTTTACTATGGCTACACCTTC	CASSPLGRGKDVYYGYTF
TRBV4-2	NA	TRBD2	TRBJ2-1	TGTGCCAGCAGCCTCCGAACTAGCGGCTCCTACAATGAGCAGTTCTTC	CASSLRTSGSYNEQFF
TRBV19	once	NA	TRBJ1-5	TGTGCCAGTTCACAGGGACCCGGTCAGCCCCAGCATTTT	CASSQGPGQPQHF
TRBV10-3	NA	TRBD1	TRBJ1-6	TGTGCCATCAGGCAGGGGGCAGAGAATTCACCCCTCCACTTT	CAIRQGAENSPLHF
TRBV28	NA	TRBD1	TRBJ1-1	TGTGCCAGCAGCCAGGACAGGTGCCACACTTTCTTT	CASSQDRCHTFF
TRBV7-2	NA	NA	TRBJ1-2	TGTGCCAGCAGCTCGACCCCAGGTGATGGCTACACCTTC	CASSSTPGDGYTF
TRBV28	NA	NA	TRBJ2-5	TGTGCCAGCAGTTTTAACGGGGAGACCCAGTACTTC	CASSFNGETQYF
TRBV5-1	NA	NA	TRBJ1-4	TGCGCCAGCAGCTTTGGGCCAACGCGTGAAAAACTGTTTTTT	CASSFGPTREKLFF
TRBV7-7	NA	TRBD2	TRBJ2-3	TGTGCTAGCAGCTTAGCGGCTAGCGGGGGGGCGGATACGCAGTATTTT	CASSLAASGGADTQYF
TRBV19	once	NA	TRBJ1-4	TGTGCCAGTAGCCCAGGAGGCGTGGCGACTATAGAAAAACTGTTTTTT	CASSPGGVATIEKLFF
TRBV20-1	NA	NA	TRBJ1-2	TGCAGTGCTTCGGACTCCTATGGCTACACCTTC	CSASDSYGYTF
TRBV7-2	NA	NA	TRBJ1-1	TGTGCCAGCAGCTTAAACAGGGAGAACACTGAAGCTTTCTTT	CASSLNRENTEAFF
TRBV2	few	NA	TRBJ1-4	TGTGCCAGCGCTACAGGGTCAACTAATGAAAAACTGTTTTTT	CASATGSTNEKLFF
TRBV6-6	NA	TRBD1	TRBJ2-1	TGTGCCAGCAGCGATACAGGGGGTACGTTACCGTTCTTC	CASSDTGGTLPFF
TRBV10-1	NA	NA	TRBJ2-7	TGCGCCAGCTCCGATCGCAGGAACGAGCAGTACTTC	CASSDRRNEQYF
TRBV2	NA	TRBD1	TRBJ1-1	TGTGCCAGCAGTGGACAGGGAAAGACTGAAGCTTTCTTT	CASSGQGKTEAFF
TRBV29-1	few	NA	TRBJ2-5	TGCAGCGTGGAACAGGAGACCCAGTACTTC	CSVEQETQYF
TRBV30	NA	NA	TRBJ1-6	TGTGCCTGGAGTTCGACAGTTCTCGGTTCACCCCTCCACTTT	CAWSSTVLGSPLHF
TRBV19	many	TRBD1	TRBJ2-7	TGTGCCAGTAGGCCGGGACAGGGGGCCTACGAGCAGTACTTC	CASRPGQGAYEQYF
TRBV4-1	NA	TRBD1	TRBJ2-1	TGCGCCAGCAGCCAAGCGGACAGGTCGAATGAGCAGTTCTTC	CASSQADRSNEQFF
TRBV10-2	NA	NA	TRBJ1-4	TGCGCCAGCAGTGAGGGAGTTGAAAAACTGTTTTTT	CASSEGVEKLFF
TRBV6-6	few	TRBD2	TRBJ2-1	TGTGCCAGCAGTTACTCGATAGCGGGGGGGCCCAATGAGCAGTTCTTC	CASSYSIAGGPNEQFF
TRBV29-1	NA	TRBD1	TRBJ1-3	TGCAGCGCACGGACAGGGAAGAACACCATATATTTT	CSARTGKNTIYF
TRBV5-1	once	TRBD1	TRBJ1-6	TGCGCCAGCAGCCGTACAGGGGGGGAGTCACCCCTCCACTTT	CASSRTGGESPLHF
TRBV14	once	NA	TRBJ2-3	TGTGCCAGCAGCCCATTTCGCCTAGCGTCAGATACGCAGTATTTT	CASSPFRLASDTQYF
TRBV7-9	NA	TRBD1	TRBJ1-5	TGTGCCAGCAGCTTAGAACAGGGGTTTAGCAATCAGCCCCAGCATTTT	CASSLEQGFSNQPQHF
TRBV9	NA	TRBD2	TRBJ2-3	TGTGCCAGCAGCACCCGGACTAGCGGGGCGACAGATACGCAGTATTTT	CASSTRTSGATDTQYF
TRBV7-2	NA	NA	TRBJ2-3	TGTGCCAGCAGCTTAGGGGGGGAAAGGACAGATACGCAGTATTTT	CASSLGGERTDTQYF
TRBV7-2	NA	NA	TRBJ2-5	TGTGCCAGCGGAATTAGCCGTGGGGCGGAGACCCAGTACTTC	CASGISRGAETQYF
TRBV7-2	NA	TRBD1	TRBJ1-6	TGTGCCAGCAGCTCGACGACAGGGGGCCGTAATTCACCCCTCCACTTT	CASSSTTGGRNSPLHF
TRBV29-1	NA	NA	TRBJ1-1	TGCAGCGTGGTAGGACAGATCAGGTCGAACACTGAAGCTTTCTTT	CSVVGQIRSNTEAFF
TRBV4-1	NA	TRBD1	TRBJ1-2	TGCGCCAGCAGCCAAGAGTACTCGGGACAGACCTATGGCTACACCTTC	CASSQEYSGQTYGYTF
TRBV6-1	NA	TRBD1	TRBJ1-1	TGTGCCAGCGCCAGGACAGGGGACGCGACTGAAGCTTTCTTT	CASARTGDATEAFF